This T cell receptor (beta chain) was recorded in a study of shared clonotypes between healthy human individuals. Study-wide background: Donors, aged 18 to 49, were a couple of women and a few men.

Produced via immunoSEQ multiplex PCR; TCRdb's table is partial and in-frame only. The sample lists about 2 million clones; 85% to 95% were seen once. About this clone itself: The antigen remains unidentified.

CD45RO-negative, CCR7-selected cells formed the naive CD8 fraction, which excluded terminally differentiated effector memory CD45RA+ cells. Study-wide findings and caveats: Estimated richness values were generally larger in naive subsets than in memory subsets. Sequencing depth was a factor that was expected to affect clonotype sharing among donors. It was the non-shared clonotypes that had lower generation probabilities than clonotypes shared by all four donors.

This CDR3 contains 16 residues. V lost 3 bases and J 0 bases, leaving 13 bases between the germline ends. Germline assignment: CDR1 MGHRA and CDR2 YSYEKL. This receptor was obtained from a man between 18 and 29 years old in good health. The sequenced sample was naive CD8+ T cells sorted from blood. This chain links TRBV4-1 with TRBJ2-3; unclear D gene. The chain's CDR3 is CASSQPNIESTDTQYF. As DNA, the CDR3 is TGCGCCAGCAGCCAGCCAAATATAGAAAGCACAGATACGCAGTATTTT.